This TCR beta chain was documented in a study of beta chain features in type 1 diabetes. General study results and limits: Insertions at VDJ junctions were less frequent in type 1 diabetes patients. These patients also deleted more nucleotides at the same junctions. Among patients, naive, central memory and Treg TCRB repertoires appeared more similar than among healthy donors.

Trimming removed 1 base from V and 0 bases from J, with 9 bases in between. CDR1 and CDR2 (germline): SGHRS, YFSETQ. The CDR3 covers 15 residues. The sequenced template was cDNA made from the entire isolated RNA. Profiling relied on immunoSEQ multiplex PCR, and the TCRdb table lists in-frame clones only, not all of them. The sample records roughly 140,000 clones, about 7.1% being singletons. Per donor, one heparinised blood draw averaged around 110 mL. As concerns this clone: Its antigen is unidentified.

This clonotype was obtained from a woman between 25 and 40 years old in good health. V and J are TRBV5-1 and TRBJ2-3, with a tentative D call TRBD2 (6 bases). Sequencing was carried out using central memory CD4+ T cells from blood. In DNA, the CDR3 is TGCGCCAGCAGCTTGACTAGCCCTAGCACAGATACGCAGTATTTT. Translation: CASSLTSPSTDTQYF.